What follows describes a single T cell receptor (beta chain). No antigen is known for it. The CDR3 has 14 residues. Between the trimmed V and J ends, which lost 2 bases and 2 bases, there was a span of 9 bases. Germline V gene data show CDR1 as MNHNY and CDR2 as SVGAGI (reference sequence). The data originate from a study of CD4+ T cells in melanoma. Study-level points and caveats: A reported correlation linked neoantigen-specific CD4+ T cells to CD8+, macrophage and B cell function.

Data came from immunoSEQ multiplex PCR; TCRdb stores just in-frame clones and leaves some out. The sample comprises thousands of clones, approximately 70% of which are singletons, and around 30% rests with the top ten. The V call is TRBV6-6, the J call TRBJ1-1; D call uncertain. Sequenced: cells from a culture (not recorded whether cultured in vitro). This receptor was identified in a human donor with melanoma. Here the CDR3 DNA reads TGTGCCAGCAGTTACACCGAGACTAACACTGAAGCTTTCTTT. Translated: CASSYTETNTEAFF.